What follows is one T cell receptor (beta chain) and its context. Authors' analysis steps: Quantification of nucleated cells was approximated via reference gene primer amplification. Sequenced by immunoSEQ multiplex PCR; TCRdb stores in-frame clones only, minus some. V and J calls and clone size are as listed in that table; D and trimming were resolved from the DNA. The sample has 65,000 to 100,000 clones, about four fifths seen once. The germline gives CDR1 SGHTA, CDR2 FQGTGA. The V and J ends lost 4 bases and 2 bases, in that order; junction bases with no gene match: 8. This CDR3 region has 16 residues. This sample was taken from a study of blood T cell repertoires in COVID-19. For the study at large: Spain, Italy and the United States supplied samples that represented acute and convalescent COVID-19. Sample material is recorded as cDNA or gDNA derived from T cells, B-cell-depleted T cells, or PBMCs.

The receptor was derived from a woman of 80 years or more with acute or convalescent COVID-19. J is TRBJ2-3 and V is TRBV7-3; 8 nucleotides align to TRBD2. Sequences were obtained from peripheral blood. CDR3 bases: TGTGCCAGCAGCTCGGGGACTAGTACGCCCACAGATACGCAGTATTTT. Translated: CASSSGTSTPTDTQYF.